This entry is about one T cell receptor beta chain. The data were obtained in a study of control samples from healthy donors and cancer patients. The CDR3 covers 14 residues. CDR1 MDHEN and CDR2 SYDVKM come from the germline V gene. The trim removed 7 bases at V and 4 bases at J, leaving 10 bases unmatched. The assay was immunoSEQ multiplex PCR, and TCRdb's table has in-frame clones only and misses some. The table has approximately 100,000 clones, around 90% seen once. The chain has TRBV28 and TRBJ2-7, with 7 bases aligning to TRBD2. The sample consisted of blood. This sequence originates from a young man in good health. The CDR3 is CASIPGGGRYEQYF. For the CDR3, the DNA is TGTGCCAGCATTCCTGGGGGGGGACGGTACGAGCAGTACTTC.